This T cell receptor beta chain was found in a study of T cell responses to AZD1222 COVID-19 vaccine. Study-wide points: Only 5 or 6 individuals given AZD1222 were seropositive at baseline. Regions left unmutated in variants are reportedly the target of nearly half of spike-specific TCRs.

The analysis combined second doses at about 4 or about 12 weeks. The CDR3 totals 13 residues. V was cut by 6 bases and J by 3 bases, with 12 bases left in between. Per germline, CDR1 MDHEN and CDR2 SYDVKM. Clones were sequenced by immunoSEQ multiplex PCR, and TCRdb holds only the in-frame ones, with some missing. The sample records 150,000 to 160,000 clones, about 90% being singletons. Concerning this clone itself: Its antigen is as yet unknown.

The material sequenced was peripheral blood, taken 28 days after the second AZD1222 dose. The V call is TRBV28, the J call TRBJ2-7; TRBD1 is a possible D gene (6 bases). The sequence was obtained from an adult who received the AZD1222 COVID-19 vaccine. The CDR3 bases are TGTGCCAGCAGCCCAACAGGGATCTACGAGCAGTACTTC. Protein: CASSPTGIYEQYF.